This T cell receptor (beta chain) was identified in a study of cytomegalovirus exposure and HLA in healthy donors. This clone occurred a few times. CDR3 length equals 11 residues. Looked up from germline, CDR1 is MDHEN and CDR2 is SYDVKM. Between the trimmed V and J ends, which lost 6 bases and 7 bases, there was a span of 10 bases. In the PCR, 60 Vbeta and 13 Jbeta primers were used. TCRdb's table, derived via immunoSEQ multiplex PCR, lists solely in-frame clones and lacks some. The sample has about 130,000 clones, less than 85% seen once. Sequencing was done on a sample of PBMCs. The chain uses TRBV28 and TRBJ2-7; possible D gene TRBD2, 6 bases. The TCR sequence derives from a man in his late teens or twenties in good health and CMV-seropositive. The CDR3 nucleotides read TGTGCCAGCAGGACACGGGGGGAGCAGTACTTC. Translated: CASRTRGEQYF.